This TCR beta chain was obtained from a study of cytomegalovirus exposure and HLA in healthy donors. V trimming: 5 bases; J trimming: 0 bases; junction bases outside the gene matches: 7. Germline CDR1 and CDR2: SGHTA and FQGTGA. The CDR3 totals 15 residues. PCR primers comprised 60 Vbeta and 13 Jbeta primers. Sequenced by immunoSEQ multiplex PCR; TCRdb stores in-frame clones only, minus some. This table has around 200,000 clones, roughly 80% appearing once. The clonotype comes from a girl under 18 in good health and CMV-seronegative. The chain couples TRBV7-3 to TRBJ2-7; 7 nucleotides agree with TRBD1. The source material was PBMCs. The chain's CDR3 is CASSLNRGSSYEQYF. CDR3 nucleotides: TGTGCCAGCAGCCTCAACAGGGGTAGCTCCTACGAGCAGTACTTC.